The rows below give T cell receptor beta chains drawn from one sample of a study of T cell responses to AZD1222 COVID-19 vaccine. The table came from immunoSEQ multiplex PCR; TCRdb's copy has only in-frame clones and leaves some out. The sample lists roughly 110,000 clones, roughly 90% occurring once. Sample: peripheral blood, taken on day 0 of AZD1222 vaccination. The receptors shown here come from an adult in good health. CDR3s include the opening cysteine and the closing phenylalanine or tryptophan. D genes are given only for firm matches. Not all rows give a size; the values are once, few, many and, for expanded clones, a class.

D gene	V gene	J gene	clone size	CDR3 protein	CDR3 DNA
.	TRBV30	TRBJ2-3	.	CASETVAGAADTQYF	TGTGCCTCGGAGACAGTTGCAGGCGCGGCAGATACGCAGTATTTT
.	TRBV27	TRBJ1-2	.	CASSLVAQGFYGYTF	TGTGCCAGCAGTTTAGTGGCGCAGGGGTTCTATGGCTACACCTTC
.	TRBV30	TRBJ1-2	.	CAWSVAGGYGYTF	TGTGCCTGGAGTGTAGCCGGTGGCTATGGCTACACCTTC
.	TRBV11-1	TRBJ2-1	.	CASSPLRGGNYNEQFF	TGTGCCAGCAGCCCCCTAAGGGGCGGGAACTACAATGAGCAGTTCTTC
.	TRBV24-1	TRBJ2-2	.	CATRGGSTGELFF	TGTGCCACCCGTGGAGGGTCCACCGGGGAGCTGTTTTTT
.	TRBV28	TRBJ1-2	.	CASRRTLTFLYGYTF	TGTGCCAGCAGGCGCACTCTAACCTTTCTCTATGGCTACACCTTC
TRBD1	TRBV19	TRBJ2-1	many	CASSTGTVYNEQFF	TGTGCCAGTAGTACCGGGACAGTATACAATGAGCAGTTCTTC
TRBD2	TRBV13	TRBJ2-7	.	CASSLIGGGGGISYEQYF	TGTGCCAGCAGCTTAATAGGCGGTGGGGGGGGAATCTCCTACGAGCAGTACTTC
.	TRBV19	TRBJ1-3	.	CASSILGSSGNTIYF	TGTGCCAGTAGTATCCTGGGGAGTTCTGGAAACACCATATATTTT
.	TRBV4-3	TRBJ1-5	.	CASSQDFGHSNQPQHF	TGCGCCAGCAGCCAAGATTTTGGCCATAGCAATCAGCCCCAGCATTTT
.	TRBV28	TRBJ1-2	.	CASSSTFAYGYTF	TGTGCCAGCAGTTCGACTTTCGCCTATGGCTACACCTTC
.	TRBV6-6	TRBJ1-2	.	CASSSYTRGYTF	TGTGCCAGCAGTTCCTATACGCGGGGCTACACCTTC
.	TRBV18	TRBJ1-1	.	CASSPLTRGNTEAFF	TGTGCCAGCTCACCCCTCACACGGGGTAACACTGAAGCTTTCTTT
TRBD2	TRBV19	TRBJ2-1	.	CASRAGLSYNEQFF	TGTGCCAGTAGAGCGGGGCTTTCCTACAATGAGCAGTTCTTC
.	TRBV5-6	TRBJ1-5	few	CASSYGGRSNQPQHF	TGTGCCAGCAGCTATGGGGGCAGGAGCAATCAGCCCCAGCATTTT
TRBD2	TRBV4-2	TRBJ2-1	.	CASSQGTSGTINEQFF	TGTGCCAGCAGCCAAGGAACTAGCGGGACAATCAATGAGCAGTTCTTC
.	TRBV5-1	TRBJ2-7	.	CASSSSYEQYF	TGCGCCAGCAGCTCCTCCTACGAGCAGTACTTC
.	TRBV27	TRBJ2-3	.	CASSLTLGHTDTQYF	TGTGCCAGCAGTCTAACCCTGGGCCACACAGATACGCAGTATTTT
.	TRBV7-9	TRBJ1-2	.	CASSLGYAENYGYTF	TGTGCCAGCAGCTTAGGATACGCGGAAAACTATGGCTACACCTTC
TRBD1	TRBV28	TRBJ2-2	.	CASRGDREMTGELFF	TGTGCCAGCAGGGGGGACAGGGAGATGACCGGGGAGCTGTTTTTT
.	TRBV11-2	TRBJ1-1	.	CASSLGRRLTEAFF	TGTGCCAGCAGCTTAGGCAGGAGGCTCACTGAAGCTTTCTTT
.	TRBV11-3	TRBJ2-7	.	CASSVRDTGPYEQYF	TGTGCCAGCAGCGTTCGGGACACGGGCCCCTACGAGCAGTACTTC
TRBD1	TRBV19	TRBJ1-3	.	CASIQSGTGRNTIYF	TGTGCCAGTATCCAATCCGGGACAGGGAGAAACACCATATATTTT
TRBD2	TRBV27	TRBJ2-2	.	CASSPRLAGAAGELFF	TGTGCCAGCAGTCCGCGACTAGCGGGAGCGGCCGGGGAGCTGTTTTTT